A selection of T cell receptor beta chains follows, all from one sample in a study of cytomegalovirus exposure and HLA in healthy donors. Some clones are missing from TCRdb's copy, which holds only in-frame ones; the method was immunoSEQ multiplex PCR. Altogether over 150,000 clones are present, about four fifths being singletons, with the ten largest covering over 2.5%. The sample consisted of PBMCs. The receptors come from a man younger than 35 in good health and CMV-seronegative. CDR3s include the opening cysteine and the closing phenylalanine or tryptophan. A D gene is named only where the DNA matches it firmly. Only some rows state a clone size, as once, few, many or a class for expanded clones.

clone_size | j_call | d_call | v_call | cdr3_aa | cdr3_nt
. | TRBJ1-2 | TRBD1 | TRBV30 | CAWSVDRGNGYTF | TGTGCCTGGAGTGTAGACAGGGGGAATGGCTACACCTTC
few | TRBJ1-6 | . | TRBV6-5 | CASSSRGGSPLHF | TGTGCCAGCAGTTCCCGGGGGGGATCACCCCTCCACTTT
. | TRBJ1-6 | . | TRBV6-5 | CASSYPAGGANSPLHF | TGTGCCAGCAGTTACCCCGCCGGTGGGGCTAATTCACCCCTCCACTTT
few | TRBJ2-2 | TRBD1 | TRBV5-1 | CASSSGQITGELFF | TGCGCCAGCAGCTCGGGACAGATCACCGGGGAGCTGTTTTTT
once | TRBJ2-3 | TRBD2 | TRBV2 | CASSEAKRGSTDTQYF | TGTGCCAGCAGTGAAGCTAAGCGGGGAAGCACAGATACGCAGTATTTT
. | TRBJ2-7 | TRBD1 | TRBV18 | CASSTGTVFYEQYF | TGTGCCAGCTCAACCGGGACAGTGTTCTACGAGCAGTACTTC
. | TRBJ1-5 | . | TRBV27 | CASSRGQPQHF | TGTGCCAGCAGCCGGGGTCAGCCCCAGCATTTT
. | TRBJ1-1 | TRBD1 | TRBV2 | CASSEGQGIVAFF | TGTGCCAGCAGTGAGGGACAGGGGATTGTAGCTTTCTTT
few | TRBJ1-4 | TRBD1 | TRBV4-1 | CASSQQSLGQGISTSEKLFF | TGCGCCAGCAGCCAACAATCCCTGGGACAGGGAATTTCTACTAGTGAAAAACTGTTTTTT
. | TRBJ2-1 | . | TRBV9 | CASSVGAGSIYNEQFF | TGTGCCAGCAGCGTAGGTGCCGGGTCCATTTACAATGAGCAGTTCTTC
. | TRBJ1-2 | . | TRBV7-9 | CSGTGFGGNYGYTF | TGTTCCGGCACAGGGTTCGGTGGCAACTATGGCTACACCTTC
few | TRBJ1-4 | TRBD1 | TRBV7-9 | CASTFSPTGTDEKLFF | TGTGCCAGCACCTTTAGCCCGACAGGGACGGACGAAAAACTGTTTTTT
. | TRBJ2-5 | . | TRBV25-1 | CASSGSDRETQYF | TGTGCCAGCAGTGGGTCGGACAGAGAGACCCAGTACTTC
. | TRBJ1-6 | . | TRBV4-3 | CASSHHHHRWGNSPLHF | TGCGCCAGCAGCCATCACCACCACAGGTGGGGAAATTCACCCCTCCACTTT
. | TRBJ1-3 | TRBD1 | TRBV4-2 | CASSRSDRGAGNTIYF | TGTGCCAGCAGCCGATCCGACAGGGGAGCAGGAAACACCATATATTTT
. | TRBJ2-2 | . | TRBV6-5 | CASGWAFNTGELFF | TGTGCCAGCGGTTGGGCTTTTAACACCGGGGAGCTGTTTTTT
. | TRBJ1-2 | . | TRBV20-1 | CSATHRDGYTF | TGCAGTGCTACGCACAGGGACGGCTACACCTTC
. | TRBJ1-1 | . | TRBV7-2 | CASSINSGNTEAFF | TGTGCCAGCAGCATAAACTCGGGGAACACTGAAGCTTTCTTT
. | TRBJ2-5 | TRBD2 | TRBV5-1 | CASSSSGGVWTQYF | TGCGCCAGCAGCTCTAGTGGGGGGGTTTGGACCCAGTACTTC
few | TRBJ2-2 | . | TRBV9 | CASSLGGQINTGELFF | TGTGCCAGCAGCCTCGGGGGACAGATCAATACCGGGGAGCTGTTTTTT
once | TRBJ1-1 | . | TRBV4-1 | CASSQWDTNTEAFF | TGCGCCAGCAGCCAATGGGACACCAACACTGAAGCTTTCTTT
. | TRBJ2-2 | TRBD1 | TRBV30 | CAWLDRSANTGELFF | TGTGCCTGGCTGGACAGGTCCGCGAACACCGGGGAGCTGTTTTTT
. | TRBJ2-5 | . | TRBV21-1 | CASARDRAYETQYF | TGTGCCAGCGCTAGGGACAGGGCGTACGAGACCCAGTACTTC
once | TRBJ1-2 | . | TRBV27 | CASSMTAAFSGYTF | TGTGCCAGCAGCATGACTGCGGCCTTTTCCGGCTACACCTTC
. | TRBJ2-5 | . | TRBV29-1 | CSVTAGSGETQYF | TGCAGCGTGACAGCTGGATCAGGGGAGACCCAGTACTTC
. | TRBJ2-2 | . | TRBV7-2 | CASSLQSVQDGELFF | TGTGCCAGCAGCTTACAGTCAGTCCAGGACGGGGAGCTGTTTTTT
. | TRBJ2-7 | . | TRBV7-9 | CASSLAYISYEQYF | TGTGCCAGCAGCTTGGCTTACATCTCCTACGAGCAGTACTTC
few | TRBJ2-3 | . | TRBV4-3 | CASSQAPGQGSDTQYF | TGCGCCAGCAGCCAAGCCCCAGGGCAGGGAAGCGATACGCAGTATTTT
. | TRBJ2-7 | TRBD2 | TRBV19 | CASRNRGGAYEQYF | TGTGCCAGTAGAAACCGCGGGGGGGCCTACGAGCAGTACTTC
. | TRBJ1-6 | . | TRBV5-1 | CASSLESRDNSPLHF | TGCGCCAGCAGCTTGGAAAGTCGGGATAATTCACCCCTCCACTTT
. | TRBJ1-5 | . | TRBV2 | CASSGSSGNQPQHF | TGTGCCAGCAGTGGGAGCTCCGGCAATCAGCCCCAGCATTTT
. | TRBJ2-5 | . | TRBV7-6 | CASSLVAEFQETQYF | TGTGCCAGCAGCTTAGTGGCGGAATTCCAAGAGACCCAGTACTTC
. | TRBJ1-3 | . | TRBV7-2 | CASSLSTGYGNTIYF | TGTGCCAGCAGCTTAAGCACGGGGTACGGAAACACCATATATTTT
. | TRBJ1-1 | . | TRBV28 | CASTGTEAFF | TGTGCCAGCACCGGCACTGAAGCTTTCTTT
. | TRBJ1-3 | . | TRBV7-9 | CASSAKQGNGNTIYF | TGTGCCAGCAGCGCAAAACAGGGAAATGGAAACACCATATATTTT
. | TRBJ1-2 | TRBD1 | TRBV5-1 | CASSHEGAEGYTF | TGCGCCAGCAGCCACGAGGGGGCGGAAGGCTACACCTTC
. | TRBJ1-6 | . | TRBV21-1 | CASRTEPYNSPLHF | TGTGCCAGCAGGACGGAGCCATATAATTCACCCCTCCACTTT
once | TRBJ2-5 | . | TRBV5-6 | CASSLGQVQETQYF | TGTGCCAGCAGCTTGGGACAGGTCCAAGAGACCCAGTACTTC
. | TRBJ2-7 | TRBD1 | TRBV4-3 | CASSRGGDRGYEQYF | TGCGCCAGCAGCCGGGGAGGGGACAGGGGTTACGAGCAGTACTTC
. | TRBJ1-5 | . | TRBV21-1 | CASSKGAGVFNQPQHF | TGTGCCAGCAGCAAAGGGGCAGGGGTGTTCAATCAGCCCCAGCATTTT
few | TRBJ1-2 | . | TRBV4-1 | CASSQGRGNNYGYTF | TGCGCCAGCAGCCAAGGTCGGGGAAATAACTATGGCTACACCTTC
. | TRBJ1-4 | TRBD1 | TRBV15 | CATSGGQGPTNEKLFF | TGTGCCACCAGCGGAGGACAGGGACCCACTAATGAAAAACTGTTTTTT
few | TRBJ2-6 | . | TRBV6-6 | CASSLLSGANVLTF | TGTGCCAGCAGCCTCTTGTCCGGGGCCAACGTCCTGACTTTC
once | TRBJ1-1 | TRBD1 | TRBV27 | CASSTPGQASRNTEAFF | TGTGCCAGCAGTACCCCGGGACAGGCGTCCCGGAACACTGAAGCTTTCTTT
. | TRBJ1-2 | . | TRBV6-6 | CASSYDNQYGYTF | TGTGCCAGCAGTTACGACAACCAATATGGCTACACCTTC
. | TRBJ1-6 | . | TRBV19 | CASSINVGGRGSPLHF | TGTGCCAGTAGTATCAACGTGGGGGGACGAGGGTCACCCCTCCACTTT
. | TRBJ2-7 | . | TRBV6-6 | CASISNNEQYF | TGTGCCAGCATTAGCAATAACGAGCAGTACTTC
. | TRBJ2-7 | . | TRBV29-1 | CSVLTGLDNYEQYF | TGCAGCGTATTAACGGGGTTGGATAACTACGAGCAGTACTTC
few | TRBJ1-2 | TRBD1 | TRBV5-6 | CASSLGTGADGYTF | TGTGCCAGCAGCTTGGGGACAGGGGCGGATGGCTACACCTTC
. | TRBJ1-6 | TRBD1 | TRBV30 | CAWSGDRGPNSPLHF | TGTGCCTGGAGTGGGGACAGGGGGCCTAATTCACCCCTCCACTTT
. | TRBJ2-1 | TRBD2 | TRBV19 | CASRSHSGGASEQFF | TGTGCCAGTAGATCCCATAGCGGGGGGGCCTCCGAGCAGTTCTTC
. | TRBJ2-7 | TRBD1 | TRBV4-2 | CASSRDRVNEQYF | TGTGCCAGCAGCCGGGACAGGGTCAACGAGCAGTACTTC
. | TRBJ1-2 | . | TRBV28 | CASSLWAPGADGYTF | TGTGCCAGCAGTTTATGGGCGCCAGGGGCGGATGGCTACACCTTC
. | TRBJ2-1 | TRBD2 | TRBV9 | CASSVVGGYNEQFF | TGTGCCAGCAGCGTAGTGGGGGGGTACAATGAGCAGTTCTTC
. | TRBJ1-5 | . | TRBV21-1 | CASSQTGDSVGNQPQHF | TGTGCCAGCAGCCAAACGGGGGACTCAGTCGGCAATCAGCCCCAGCATTTT
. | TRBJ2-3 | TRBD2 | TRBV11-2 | CASSLVPLGGITDTQYF | TGTGCCAGCAGCTTAGTTCCTTTGGGGGGGATCACAGATACGCAGTATTTT
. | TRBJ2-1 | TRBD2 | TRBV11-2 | CASSRTAGGSYNEQFF | TGTGCCAGCAGCCGCACGGCGGGGGGATCCTACAATGAGCAGTTCTTC
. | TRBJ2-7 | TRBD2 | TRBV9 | CASSNHRLAGGPTHEQYF | TGTGCCAGCAGCAACCATAGACTAGCGGGGGGGCCTACCCACGAGCAGTACTTC